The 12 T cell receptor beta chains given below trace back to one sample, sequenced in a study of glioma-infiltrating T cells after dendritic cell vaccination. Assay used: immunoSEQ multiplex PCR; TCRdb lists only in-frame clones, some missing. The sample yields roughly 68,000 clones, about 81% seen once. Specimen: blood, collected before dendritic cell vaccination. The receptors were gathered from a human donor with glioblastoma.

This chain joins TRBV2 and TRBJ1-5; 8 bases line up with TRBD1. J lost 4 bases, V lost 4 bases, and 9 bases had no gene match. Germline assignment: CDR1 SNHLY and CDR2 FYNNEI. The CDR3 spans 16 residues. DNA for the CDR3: TGTGCCAGCAGTGGCCAGGGCAGGGGGCGGAATCAGCCCCAGCATTTT. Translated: CASSGQGRGRNQPQHF.

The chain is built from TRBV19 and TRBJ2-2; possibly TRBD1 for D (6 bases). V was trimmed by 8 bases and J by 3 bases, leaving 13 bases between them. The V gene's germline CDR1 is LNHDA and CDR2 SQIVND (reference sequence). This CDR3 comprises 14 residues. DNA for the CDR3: TGTGCCAGTGCACGCTACAGGGACACCGGGGAGCTGTTTTTT. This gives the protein CASARYRDTGELFF. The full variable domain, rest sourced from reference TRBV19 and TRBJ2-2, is DGGITQSPKYLFRKEGQNVTLSCEQNLNHDAMYWYRQDPGQGLRLIYYSQIVNDFQKGDIAEGYSVSREKKESFPLTVTSAQKNPTAFYLCASARYRDTGELFFGEGSRLTVL.

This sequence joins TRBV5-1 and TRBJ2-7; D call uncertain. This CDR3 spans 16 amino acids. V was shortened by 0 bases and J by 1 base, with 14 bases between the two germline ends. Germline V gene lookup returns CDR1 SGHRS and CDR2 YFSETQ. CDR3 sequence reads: CASSLVAGSRSYEQYF. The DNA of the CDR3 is TGCGCCAGCAGCTTGGTTGCCGGGTCGAGATCCTACGAGCAGTACTTC.

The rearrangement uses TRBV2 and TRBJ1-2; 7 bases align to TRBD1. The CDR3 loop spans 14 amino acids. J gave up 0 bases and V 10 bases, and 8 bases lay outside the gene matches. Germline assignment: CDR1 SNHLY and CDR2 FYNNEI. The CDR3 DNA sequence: TGTGCCACCCAGGGAGGACAGGCTAACTATGGCTACACCTTC. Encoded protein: CATQGGQANYGYTF.

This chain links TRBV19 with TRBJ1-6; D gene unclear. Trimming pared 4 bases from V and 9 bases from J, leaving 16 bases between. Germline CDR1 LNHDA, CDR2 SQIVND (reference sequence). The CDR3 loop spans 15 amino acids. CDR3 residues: CASSTSGDSASPLHF. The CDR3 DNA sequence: TGTGCCAGTAGTACTTCCGGTGACTCCGCTTCACCCCTCCACTTT.

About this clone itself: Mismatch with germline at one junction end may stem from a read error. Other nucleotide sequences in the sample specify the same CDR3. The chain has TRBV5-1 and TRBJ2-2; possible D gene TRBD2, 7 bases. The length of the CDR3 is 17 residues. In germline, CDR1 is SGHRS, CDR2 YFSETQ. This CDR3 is CASSLDPRGPNTGELFF. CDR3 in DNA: TGCGCCAGCAGCTTGGATCCGCGGGGGCCGAACACCGGGGAGTTGTTTTTT.

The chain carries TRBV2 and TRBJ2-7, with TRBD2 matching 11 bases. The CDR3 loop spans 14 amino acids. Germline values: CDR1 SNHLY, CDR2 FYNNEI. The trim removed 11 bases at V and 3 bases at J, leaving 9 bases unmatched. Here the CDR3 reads CAGSGGAGGYEQYF. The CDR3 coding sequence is TGTGCCGGTAGCGGGGGGGCCGGGGGCTACGAGCAGTACTTC. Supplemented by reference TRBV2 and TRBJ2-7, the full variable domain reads EPEVTQTPSHQVTQMGQEVILRCVPISNHLYFYWYRQILGQKVEFLVSFYNNEISEKSEIFDDQFSVERPDGSNFTLKIRSTKLEDSAMYFCAGSGGAGGYEQYFGPGTRLTVT.

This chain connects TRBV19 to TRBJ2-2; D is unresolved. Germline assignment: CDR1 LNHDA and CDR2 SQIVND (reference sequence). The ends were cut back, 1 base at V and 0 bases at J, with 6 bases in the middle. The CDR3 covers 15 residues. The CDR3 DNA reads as TGTGCCAGTAGTATAGGTCTAGCGAACACCGGGGAGCTGTTTTTT. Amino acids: CASSIGLANTGELFF.

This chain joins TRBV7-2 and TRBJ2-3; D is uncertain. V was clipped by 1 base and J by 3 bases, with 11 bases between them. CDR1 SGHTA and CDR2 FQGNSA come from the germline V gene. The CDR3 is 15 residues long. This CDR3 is CASSLVRSATDTQYF. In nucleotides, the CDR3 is TGTGCCAGCAGCTTAGTACGGAGTGCGACAGATACGCAGTATTTT.

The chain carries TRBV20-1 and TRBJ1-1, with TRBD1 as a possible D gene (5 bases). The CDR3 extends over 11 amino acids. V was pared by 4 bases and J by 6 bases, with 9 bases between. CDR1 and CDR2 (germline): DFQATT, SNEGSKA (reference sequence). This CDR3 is CSATRVPEAFF. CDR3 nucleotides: TGCAGTGCTACCAGGGTGCCTGAAGCTTTCTTT.

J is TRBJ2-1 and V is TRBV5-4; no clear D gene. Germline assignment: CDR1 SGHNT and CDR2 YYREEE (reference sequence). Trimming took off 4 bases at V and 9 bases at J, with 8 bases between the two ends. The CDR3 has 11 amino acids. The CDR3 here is CASSTDSEQFF. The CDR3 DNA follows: TGTGCCAGCAGCACCGATAGTGAGCAGTTCTTC.

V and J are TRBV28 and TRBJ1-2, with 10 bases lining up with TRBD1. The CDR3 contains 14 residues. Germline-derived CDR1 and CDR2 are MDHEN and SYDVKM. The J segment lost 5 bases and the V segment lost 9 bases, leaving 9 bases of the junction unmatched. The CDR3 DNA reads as TGTGCCAGTAGACAGGGGGCGATGGTTTATGGCTACACCTTC. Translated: CASRQGAMVYGYTF.